The rows below give T cell receptor beta chains drawn from one sample of a study of radiotherapy plus CTLA-4 blockade in lung cancer. Sequencing used immunoSEQ multiplex PCR; TCRdb keeps in-frame clones, though not all of them. The data contain 40,000 to 50,000 clones, roughly four fifths of them singletons. The source material was peripheral blood, sampled from a patient treated with radiotherapy plus ipilimumab. These receptors came from a human donor with non-small cell lung cancer who had a complete response to radiotherapy plus ipilimumab. The CDR3 runs from the conserved cysteine through the conserved F or W. D genes are given only for firm matches. The listing skips clone size in some rows; elsewhere it reads once, few, many or a size class.

J: TRBJ2-7
size: NA
V: TRBV6-6
D: NA
DNA: TGTGCCAGCAGTCCTCGCTACGAGCAGTACTTC
CDR3: CASSPRYEQYF

J: TRBJ1-5
size: NA
V: TRBV10-2
D: NA
DNA: TGCGCCAGCAGCGAGAGCCACCTGGATCAGCCCCAGCATTTT
CDR3: CASSESHLDQPQHF

J: TRBJ2-3
size: NA
V: TRBV7-2
D: NA
DNA: TGTGCCAGCAGCTTAGCGGTGTTGGCAGGAGATACGCAGTATTTT
CDR3: CASSLAVLAGDTQYF

J: TRBJ1-6
size: once
V: TRBV23-1
D: NA
DNA: TGCGCCAGCAGTCAATCTGTTACGGGGTGCAGCCGCCAAGCGCCCTATAATTCACCCCTCCACTTT
CDR3: CASSQSVTGCSRQAPYNSPLHF

J: TRBJ1-3
size: NA
V: TRBV6-6
D: NA
DNA: TGTGCCAGCAGGTTACATATCTCTGGAAACACCATATATTTT
CDR3: CASRLHISGNTIYF

J: TRBJ1-1
size: few
V: TRBV19
D: TRBD1
DNA: TGTGCCAGTAGGGTAGGGGGCAGGGCTGAAGCTTTCTTT
CDR3: CASRVGGRAEAFF

J: TRBJ2-3
size: once
V: TRBV7-2
D: TRBD2
DNA: TGTGCCATCGAATGGACTAGCGGGGGGAATACGCAGTATTTT
CDR3: CAIEWTSGGNTQYF

J: TRBJ1-1
size: once
V: TRBV6-5
D: NA
DNA: TGTGCCGGCAGTCCCCTAGCCCTGGGCGACACTGAAGCTTTCTTT
CDR3: CAGSPLALGDTEAFF

J: TRBJ2-2
size: NA
V: TRBV27
D: TRBD1
DNA: TGTGCCAGCAGTCAAAAGTCCCGGGACAGGGCCGGGGAGCTGTTTTTT
CDR3: CASSQKSRDRAGELFF

J: TRBJ1-1
size: NA
V: TRBV30
D: NA
DNA: TGTGCCTGGGACTTGACTTCGAACACTGAAGCTTTCTTT
CDR3: CAWDLTSNTEAFF

J: TRBJ1-1
size: NA
V: TRBV28
D: TRBD1
DNA: TGTGCCAGCAGTGACAGGGGGCATGACACTGAAGCTTTCTTT
CDR3: CASSDRGHDTEAFF

J: TRBJ1-1
size: once
V: TRBV7-9
D: NA
DNA: TGTGCCAGCAGCTTATCTGGTCAGGTGGACACTGAAGCTTTCTTT
CDR3: CASSLSGQVDTEAFF